Below, one T cell receptor beta chain is given with its context. The sample has other DNA sequences that encode this CDR3 too. The data belong to a study of T cell responses to AZD1222 COVID-19 vaccine. The V and J ends lost 0 bases and 1 base respectively, with 3 bases between them. Germline CDR1 SGHRS, CDR2 YFSETQ. This CDR3 is 13 amino acids long. The method was immunoSEQ multiplex PCR; TCRdb's version includes in-frame clones alone and lacks a portion of them. The sample yields roughly 30,000 clones, about nine tenths seen once. The sequence derives from an adult in good health. The sample in question was peripheral blood, obtained on day 0 of AZD1222 vaccination. The rearrangement links TRBV5-1 to TRBJ2-3; D is undetermined. This CDR3 reads CASSLEGTDTQYF. In DNA, the CDR3 is TGCGCCAGCAGCTTGGAGGGCACAGATACGCAGTATTTT. The whole variable domain, filled in from reference TRBV5-1 and TRBJ2-3, reads KAGVTQTPRYLIKTRGQQVTLSCSPISGHRSVSWYQQTPGQGLQFLFEYFSETQRNKGNFPGRFSGRQFSNSRSEMNVSTLELGDSALYLCASSLEGTDTQYFGPGTRLTVL.